Following are 10 T cell receptor beta chains from one sample sequenced in a study of patients and donors after allogeneic stem cell transplantation. TCRdb processed the RT-PCR reads anew with MiXCR; each CDR3 protein has one entry. The data contain about 110,000 distinct CDR3 sequences, less than 45% of them seen just once; the ten biggest clones take up around 26%. The sequencing sample was made of blood, either unsorted or a sorted T cell fraction (not recorded which). The source is a human donor who was either an allogeneic HSCT recipient or a stem cell or donor lymphocyte infusion donor (not recorded which). It is not recorded whose cells these are; they may come from a transplant donor.

The chain is built from TRBV5-1 and TRBJ1-1; D not resolved. The CDR3 runs 15 residues. V lost 4 bases and J lost 0, with 13 bases in between. Germline loops: CDR1 SGHRS, CDR2 YFSETQ. The CDR3 sequence: CASSQRDFMNTEAFF. In nucleotides, the CDR3 is TGCGCCAGCAGCCAGAGGGATTTCATGAACACTGAAGCTTTCTTT.

The V gene is TRBV4-3, the J gene TRBJ2-1, with 9 nucleotides matching TRBD2. V trimming: 1 base; J trimming: 2 bases; junction bases outside the gene matches: 6. This CDR3 is 17 amino acids long. Germline V gene sequence: CDR1 LGHNA, CDR2 YSLEER. The chain's CDR3 is CASSQVRASGTYNEQFF. The CDR3, as DNA: TGCGCCAGCAGCCAAGTTAGGGCTAGCGGGACCTACAATGAGCAGTTCTTC.

The rearrangement joins TRBV7-9 to TRBJ2-1; D call uncertain. In germline, CDR1 is SEHNR, CDR2 FQNEAQ (reference sequence). This CDR3 has 17 residues. The germline V and J ends were trimmed by 5 bases and 3 bases, with 20 bases remaining between them. Here the CDR3 DNA reads TGTGCCAGCAGCCCGGTCCCCGCTGGAGTGGGCTACAATGAGCAGTTCTTC. Translated: CASSPVPAGVGYNEQFF.

This sequence joins TRBV7-9 and TRBJ2-1; 8 bases agree with TRBD1. The CDR3 runs 16 residues. Trimming took 3 bases from V and 4 from J; bases not matched to a gene: 8. The germline V gene has CDR1 SEHNR and CDR2 FQNEAQ (reference sequence). The DNA for the CDR3 is TGTGCCAGCAGCTTGTGGGACAGGCTCCCTTACAATGAGCAGTTCTTC. Protein: CASSLWDRLPYNEQFF.

V is TRBV28 and J is TRBJ2-5, with 15 bases that match TRBD2. Trimming cost V 3 bases and J 5 bases; bases outside gene matches: 4. CDR3 length: 16 amino acids. Germline loops: CDR1 MDHEN, CDR2 SYDVKM. The CDR3: CASSFGGLAGGETQYF. Here the CDR3 DNA reads TGTGCCAGCAGTTTCGGGGGACTAGCGGGAGGTGAGACCCAGTACTTC.

This chain uses TRBV7-2 with TRBJ1-4, with TRBD1 as a possible D gene (6 bases). Trimming took off 5 bases at V and 15 bases at J, with 19 bases between the two ends. Germline loops: CDR1 SGHTA, CDR2 FQGNSA. The CDR3 loop spans 13 amino acids. The chain's CDR3 is CASSIYREGKVFF. CDR3 DNA sequence: TGTGCCAGCAGCATTTACAGGGAAGGGAAGGTGTTTTTT.

The sample holds a few counts of this clonotype. The chain combines TRBV5-1 with TRBJ2-2, with unresolved D. The V gene lost 4 bases and the J gene lost 3 bases, with 7 bases spanning the gap. This CDR3 has 13 residues. The germline V gene encodes CDR1 SGHRS and CDR2 YFSETQ. CDR3 amino acids: CASSKSYTGELFF. The DNA of the CDR3 is TGCGCCAGCAGCAAGAGTTACACCGGGGAGCTGTTTTTT. Drawing the rest from reference TRBV5-1 and TRBJ2-2, the complete variable domain is KAGVTQTPRYLIKTRGQQVTLSCSPISGHRSVSWYQQTPGQGLQFLFEYFSETQRNKGNFPGRFSGRQFSNSRSEMNVSTLELGDSALYLCASSKSYTGELFFGEGSRLTVL.

The rearrangement links TRBV7-9 to TRBJ2-7, with D maybe TRBD1 (6 bases). The V and J ends lost 5 bases and 3 bases respectively, with 14 bases between them. This CDR3 contains 14 residues. Germline lookup yields CDR1 SEHNR and CDR2 FQNEAQ (reference sequence). The CDR3 loop is CASSARRGSYEQYF. The CDR3 bases are TGTGCCAGCAGCGCGCGCAGGGGAAGCTACGAGCAGTACTTC.

The chain uses TRBV4-3 and TRBJ1-2; D ambiguous. The CDR3 sequence is 15 residues long. The V gene's germline CDR1 is LGHNA and CDR2 YSLEER. Trimming shortened V by 0 bases and J by 2 bases, and 10 bases separated the two germline ends. The CDR3 is CASSQDPLGNYGYTF. For the CDR3, the DNA is TGCGCCAGCAGCCAAGACCCTTTGGGGAACTATGGCTACACCTTC.

The count of this clonotype is one. V usage is TRBV12-3 or TRBV12-4 and J usage is TRBJ2-4; TRBD2 is a possible D gene (5 bases). The CDR3 runs 16 residues. V lost 6 bases, J lost 6 bases, and 21 bases lay in between. This CDR3 reads CASSPPGLSRGNIQYF. In nucleotides, the CDR3 is TGTGCCAGCAGCCCTCCCGGACTCTCCCGGGGAAACATTCAGTACTTC.